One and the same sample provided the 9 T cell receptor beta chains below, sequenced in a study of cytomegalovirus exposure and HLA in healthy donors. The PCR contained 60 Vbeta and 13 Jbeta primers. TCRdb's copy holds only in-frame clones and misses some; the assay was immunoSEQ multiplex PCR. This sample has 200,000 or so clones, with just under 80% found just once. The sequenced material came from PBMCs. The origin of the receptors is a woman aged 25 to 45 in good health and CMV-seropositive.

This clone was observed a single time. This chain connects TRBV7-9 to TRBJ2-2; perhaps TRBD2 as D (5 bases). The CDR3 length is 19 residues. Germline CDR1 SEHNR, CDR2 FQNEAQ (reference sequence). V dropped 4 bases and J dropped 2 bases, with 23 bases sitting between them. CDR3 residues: CASSSQSFETRTNTGELFF. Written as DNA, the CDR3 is TGTGCCAGCAGCTCCCAGTCATTCGAAACACGGACTAACACCGGGGAGCTGTTTTTT.

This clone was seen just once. The CDR3 nucleotides read TGCGCCAGCAGCCAAGATCTCCGAGCTAACACTGAAGCTTTCTTT. Its translation is CASSQDLRANTEAFF. The chain links TRBV4-3 to TRBJ1-1; no firm D call. CDR1 is LGHNA and CDR2 is YSLEER in the germline V gene. CDR3 size: 15 residues. The ends were cut back, 0 bases at V and 2 bases at J, with 10 bases in the middle.

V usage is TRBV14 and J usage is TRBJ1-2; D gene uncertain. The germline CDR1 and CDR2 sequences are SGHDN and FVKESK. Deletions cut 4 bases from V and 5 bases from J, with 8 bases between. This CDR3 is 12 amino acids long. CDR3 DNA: TGTGCCAGCAGCCCCGGTTTTTATGGCTACACCTTC. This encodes CASSPGFYGYTF.

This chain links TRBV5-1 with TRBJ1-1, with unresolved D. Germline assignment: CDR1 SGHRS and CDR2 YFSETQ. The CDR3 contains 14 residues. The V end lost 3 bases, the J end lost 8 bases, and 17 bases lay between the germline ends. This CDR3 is CASSSTQEVSEAFF. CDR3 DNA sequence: TGCGCCAGCAGCTCTACCCAGGAGGTATCGGAAGCTTTCTTT.

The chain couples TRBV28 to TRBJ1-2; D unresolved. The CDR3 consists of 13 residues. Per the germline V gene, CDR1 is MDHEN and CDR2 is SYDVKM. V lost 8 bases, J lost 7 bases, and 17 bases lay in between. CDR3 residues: CASEHRRTGGYTF. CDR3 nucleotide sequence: TGTGCCAGCGAACACAGAAGAACTGGTGGCTACACCTTC.

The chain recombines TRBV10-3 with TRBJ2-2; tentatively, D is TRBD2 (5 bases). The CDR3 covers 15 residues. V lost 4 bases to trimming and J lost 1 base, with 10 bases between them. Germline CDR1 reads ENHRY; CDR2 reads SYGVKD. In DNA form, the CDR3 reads TGTGCCATCAGTGGAGGACTCATGAACACCGGGGAGCTGTTTTTT. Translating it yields CAISGGLMNTGELFF.

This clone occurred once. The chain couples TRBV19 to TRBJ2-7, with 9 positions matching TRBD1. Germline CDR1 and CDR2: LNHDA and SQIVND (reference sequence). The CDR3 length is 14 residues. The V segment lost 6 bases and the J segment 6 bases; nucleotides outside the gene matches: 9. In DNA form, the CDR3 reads TGTGCCAGTAGAATGGACAGGGGAGCTCGCGAGCAGTACTTC. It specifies CASRMDRGAREQYF.

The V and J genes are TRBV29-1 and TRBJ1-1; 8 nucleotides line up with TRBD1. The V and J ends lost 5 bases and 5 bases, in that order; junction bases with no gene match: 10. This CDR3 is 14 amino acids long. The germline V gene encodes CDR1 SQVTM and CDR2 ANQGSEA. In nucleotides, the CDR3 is TGCAGCGTTTTAGGTGACAGGGGCGAGACTGAAGCTTTCTTT. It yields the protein CSVLGDRGETEAFF.

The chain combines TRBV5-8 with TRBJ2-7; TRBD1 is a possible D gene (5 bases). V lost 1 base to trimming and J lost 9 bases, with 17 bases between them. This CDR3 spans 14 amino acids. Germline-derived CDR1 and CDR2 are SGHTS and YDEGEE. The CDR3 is CASSLSRRVDWQYF. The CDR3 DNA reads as TGTGCCAGCAGCTTGTCGCGCAGGGTGGATTGGCAGTACTTC.